Here is one T cell receptor beta chain with its context. The antigen is unknown. The CDR3 is made up of 15 amino acids. Germline V gene lookup returns CDR1 MNHEY and CDR2 SMNVEV (reference sequence). V was cut by 2 bases and J by 1 base, with 8 bases left in between. Produced via immunoSEQ multiplex PCR; TCRdb's table is partial and in-frame only. Of some 46,000 clones listed, 87% are singletons. The data were taken from a study of OX40 agonist ivuxolimab in advanced cancers. Study-wide findings and caveats: Expanded clones tended on average to be more numerous among CD8+ T cells than CD4+.

This TCR derives from an adult with an advanced solid tumor such as melanoma, head and neck, liver or kidney cancer. Sequenced material: CD4+ or CD8+ T cells sorted from blood, taken in a trial of the OX40 agonist ivuxolimab. The rearrangement joins TRBV27 to TRBJ2-2; D is perhaps TRBD2 (6 bases). CDR3 residues: CASSLAGWNTGELFF. The CDR3 coding sequence is TGTGCCAGCAGTTTAGCGGGATGGAACACCGGGGAGCTGTTTTTT.